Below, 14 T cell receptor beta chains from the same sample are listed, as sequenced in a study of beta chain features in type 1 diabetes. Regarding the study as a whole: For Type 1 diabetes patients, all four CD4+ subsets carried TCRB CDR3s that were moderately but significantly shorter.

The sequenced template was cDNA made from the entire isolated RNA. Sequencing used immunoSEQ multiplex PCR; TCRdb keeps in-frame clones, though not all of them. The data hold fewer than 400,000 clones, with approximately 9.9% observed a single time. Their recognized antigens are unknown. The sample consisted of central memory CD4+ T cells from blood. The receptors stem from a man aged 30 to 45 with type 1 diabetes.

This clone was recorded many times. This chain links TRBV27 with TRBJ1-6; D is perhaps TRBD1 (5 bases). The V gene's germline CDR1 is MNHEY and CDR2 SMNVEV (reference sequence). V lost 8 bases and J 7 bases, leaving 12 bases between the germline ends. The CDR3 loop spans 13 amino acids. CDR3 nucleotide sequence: TGTGCCAGCGGGACCGGGCAAAATTCACCCCTCCACTTT. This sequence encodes CASGTGQNSPLHF.

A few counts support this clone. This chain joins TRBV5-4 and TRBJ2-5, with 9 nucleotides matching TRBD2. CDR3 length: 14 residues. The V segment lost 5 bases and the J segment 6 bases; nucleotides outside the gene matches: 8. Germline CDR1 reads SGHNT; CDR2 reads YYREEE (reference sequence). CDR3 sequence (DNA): TGTGCCAGCAGGTCCGGGACTAGCCTCCAGACCCAGTACTTC. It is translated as CASRSGTSLQTQYF.

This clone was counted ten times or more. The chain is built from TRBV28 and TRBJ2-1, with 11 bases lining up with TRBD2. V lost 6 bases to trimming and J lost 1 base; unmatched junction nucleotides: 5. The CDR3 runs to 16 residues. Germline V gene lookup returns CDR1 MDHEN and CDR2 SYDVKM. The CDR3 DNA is TGTGCCAGCAGAGGACTAGCGGGTCTTTCCTACAATGAGCAGTTCTTC. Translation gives CASRGLAGLSYNEQFF. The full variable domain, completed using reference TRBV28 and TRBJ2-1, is DVKVTQSSRYLVKRTGEKVFLECVQDMDHENMFWYRQDPGLGLRLIYFSYDVKMKEKGDIPEGYSVSREKKERFSLILESASTNQTSMYLCASRGLAGLSYNEQFFGPGTRLTVL.

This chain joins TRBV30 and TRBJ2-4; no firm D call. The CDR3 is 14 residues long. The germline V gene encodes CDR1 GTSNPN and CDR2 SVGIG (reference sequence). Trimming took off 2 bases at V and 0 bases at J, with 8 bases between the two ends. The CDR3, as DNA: TGTGCCTGGAGTTTAAGTCTAGCCAAAAACATTCAGTACTTC. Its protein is CAWSLSLAKNIQYF.

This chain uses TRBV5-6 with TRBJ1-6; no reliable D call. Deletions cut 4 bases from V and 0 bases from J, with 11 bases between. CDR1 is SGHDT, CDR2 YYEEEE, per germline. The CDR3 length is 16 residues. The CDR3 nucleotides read TGTGCCAGCAGCGCCGATCTGAGCTCCTATAATTCACCCCTCCACTTT. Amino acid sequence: CASSADLSSYNSPLHF.

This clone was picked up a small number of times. The CDR3 bases are TGTGCCAGCAGCGTAGGAGCGGGGGGGTACACAGATACGCAGTATTTT. Translation gives CASSVGAGGYTDTQYF. The chain employs TRBV9 and TRBJ2-3; 10 bases align to TRBD2. The CDR3 runs 16 residues. CDR1 and CDR2 (germline): SGDLS, YYNGEE. V lost 0 bases and J lost 2; bases outside the gene matches: 3. Combining the CDR3 with reference TRBV9 and TRBJ2-3 gives the whole variable domain DSGVTQTPKHLITATGQRVTLRCSPRSGDLSVYWYQQSLDQGLQFLIQYYNGEERAKGNILERFSAQQFPDLHSELNLSSLELGDSALYFCASSVGAGGYTDTQYFGPGTRLTVL.

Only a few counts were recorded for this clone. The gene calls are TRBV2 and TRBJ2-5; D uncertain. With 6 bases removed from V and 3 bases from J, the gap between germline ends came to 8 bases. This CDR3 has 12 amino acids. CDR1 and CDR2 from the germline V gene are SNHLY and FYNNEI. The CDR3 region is CASRADEETQYF. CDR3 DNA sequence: TGTGCCAGCAGGGCAGATGAAGAGACCCAGTACTTC.

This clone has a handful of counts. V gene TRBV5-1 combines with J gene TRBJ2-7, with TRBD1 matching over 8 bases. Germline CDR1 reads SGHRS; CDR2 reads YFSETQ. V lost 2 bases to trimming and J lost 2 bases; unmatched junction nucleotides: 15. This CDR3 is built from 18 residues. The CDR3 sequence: CASSLRTLRDRSTYEQYF. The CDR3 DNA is TGCGCCAGCAGCTTAAGAACGCTCCGGGACAGGAGTACCTACGAGCAGTACTTC.

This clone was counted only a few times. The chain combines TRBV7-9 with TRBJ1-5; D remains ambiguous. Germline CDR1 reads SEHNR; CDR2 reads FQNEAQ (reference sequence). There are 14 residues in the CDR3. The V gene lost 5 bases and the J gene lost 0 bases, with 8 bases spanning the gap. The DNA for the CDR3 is TGTGCCAGCAGCGGGGATTATAGCAATCAGCCCCAGCATTTT. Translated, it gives CASSGDYSNQPQHF.

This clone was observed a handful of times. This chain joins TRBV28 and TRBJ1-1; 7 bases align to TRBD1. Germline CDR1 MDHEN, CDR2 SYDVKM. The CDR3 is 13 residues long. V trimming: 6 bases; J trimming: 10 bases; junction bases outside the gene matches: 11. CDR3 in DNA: TGTGCCAGCAGCGGTACAGGGGTGTGGGGAGCTTTCTTT. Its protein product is CASSGTGVWGAFF.

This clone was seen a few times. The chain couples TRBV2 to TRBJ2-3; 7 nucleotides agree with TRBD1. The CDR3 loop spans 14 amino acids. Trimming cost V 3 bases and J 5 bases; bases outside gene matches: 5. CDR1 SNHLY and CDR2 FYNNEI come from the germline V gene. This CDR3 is CASSDEGALDTQYF. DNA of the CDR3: TGTGCCAGCAGTGATGAGGGGGCCTTAGATACGCAGTATTTT.

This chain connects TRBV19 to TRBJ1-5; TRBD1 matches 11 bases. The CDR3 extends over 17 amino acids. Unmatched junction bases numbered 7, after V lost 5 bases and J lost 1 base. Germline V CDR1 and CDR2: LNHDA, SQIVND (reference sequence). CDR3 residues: CASSPTRDRGSNQPQHF. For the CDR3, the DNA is TGTGCCAGTAGTCCTACCCGGGACAGGGGGAGCAATCAGCCCCAGCATTTT.

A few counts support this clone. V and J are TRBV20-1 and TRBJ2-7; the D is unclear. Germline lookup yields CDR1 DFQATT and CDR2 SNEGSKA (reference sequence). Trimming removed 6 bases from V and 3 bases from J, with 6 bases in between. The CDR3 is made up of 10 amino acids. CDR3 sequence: CSAQSYEQYF. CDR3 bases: TGCAGTGCCCAAAGCTACGAGCAGTACTTC.

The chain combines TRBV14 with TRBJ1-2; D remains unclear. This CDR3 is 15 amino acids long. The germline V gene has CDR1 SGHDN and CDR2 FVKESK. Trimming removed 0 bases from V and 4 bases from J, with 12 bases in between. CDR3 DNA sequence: TGTGCCAGCAGCCAAGATGCACTGCCTATCTATGGCTACACCTTC. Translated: CASSQDALPIYGYTF.